The text below deals with one T cell receptor (beta chain). Its specificity is not known. Other DNA sequences of this sample code for an identical CDR3. The V and J ends lost 6 bases and 7 bases, in that order; junction bases with no gene match: 6. This CDR3 is built from 13 residues. Germline V gene lookup returns CDR1 SEHNR and CDR2 FQNEAQ (reference sequence). This record comes from a study of shared clonotypes between healthy human individuals. Profiling relied on immunoSEQ multiplex PCR, and the TCRdb table lists in-frame clones only, not all of them. The sample yields millions of clones, approximately 94% seen once. Study observations and caveats: Naive CD4 clonotypes were shared across a handful of donors at around 5.4%.

This sequence was found in a man aged 18 to 29 in good health. Input material: naive CD4+ T cells sorted from blood. The subset: CD45RA+ positively selected. The chain joins TRBV7-9 to TRBJ2-7, with 10 bases matching TRBD1. CDR3 residues: CASSWDRGGEQYF. For the CDR3, the DNA is TGTGCCAGCAGTTGGGACAGGGGTGGGGAGCAGTACTTC.